The text below deals with one TCR beta chain. Germline V gene data show CDR1 as MNHEY and CDR2 as SMNVEV (reference sequence). CDR3 length: 12 amino acids. The V segment lost 5 bases and the J segment 5 bases; nucleotides outside the gene matches: 2. The data were obtained in a study of blood T cell repertoires in COVID-19. Assay: immunoSEQ multiplex PCR; the TCRdb copy retains only in-frame clones and omits some. This table has 100,000 or so clones, 85% appearing once. The chain joins TRBV27 to TRBJ2-7; 8 bases fit TRBD1. This clonotype originated in a middle-aged man with acute or convalescent COVID-19. The sequenced sample was peripheral blood. The CDR3 loop is CASSQDRDEQYF. In nucleotides, the CDR3 is TGTGCCAGCAGTCAGGACAGGGACGAGCAGTACTTC.